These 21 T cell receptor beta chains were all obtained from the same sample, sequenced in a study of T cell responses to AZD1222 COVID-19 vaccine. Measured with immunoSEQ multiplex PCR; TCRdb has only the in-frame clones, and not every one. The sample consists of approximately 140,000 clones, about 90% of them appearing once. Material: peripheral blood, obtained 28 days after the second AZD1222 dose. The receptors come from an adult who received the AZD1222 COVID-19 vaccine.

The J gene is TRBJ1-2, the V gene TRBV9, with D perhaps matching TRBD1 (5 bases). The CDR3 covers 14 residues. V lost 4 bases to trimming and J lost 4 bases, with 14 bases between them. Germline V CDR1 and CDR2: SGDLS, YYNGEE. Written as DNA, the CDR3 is TGTGCCAGCAGCACGGGGTCGCAGGGCTATGGCTACACCTTC. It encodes CASSTGSQGYGYTF. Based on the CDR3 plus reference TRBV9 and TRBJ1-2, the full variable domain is DSGVTQTPKHLITATGQRVTLRCSPRSGDLSVYWYQQSLDQGLQFLIQYYNGEERAKGNILERFSAQQFPDLHSELNLSSLELGDSALYFCASSTGSQGYGYTFGSGTRLTVV.

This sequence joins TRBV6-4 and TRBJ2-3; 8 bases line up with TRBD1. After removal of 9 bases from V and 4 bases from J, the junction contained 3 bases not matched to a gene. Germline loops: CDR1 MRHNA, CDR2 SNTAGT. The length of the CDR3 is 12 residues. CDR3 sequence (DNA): TGTGCCAGTCGCAGGGGGCCAGATACGCAGTATTTT. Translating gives CASRRGPDTQYF.

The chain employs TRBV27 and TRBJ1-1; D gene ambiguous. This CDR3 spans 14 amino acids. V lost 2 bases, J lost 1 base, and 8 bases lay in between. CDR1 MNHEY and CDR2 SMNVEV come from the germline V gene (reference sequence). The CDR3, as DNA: TGTGCCAGCAGTTTAGGAAAATCGAACACTGAAGCTTTCTTT. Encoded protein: CASSLGKSNTEAFF.

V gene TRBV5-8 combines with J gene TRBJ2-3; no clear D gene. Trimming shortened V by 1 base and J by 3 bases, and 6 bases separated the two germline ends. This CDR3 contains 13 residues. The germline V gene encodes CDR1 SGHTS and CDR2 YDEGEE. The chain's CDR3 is CASSLSGTDTQYF. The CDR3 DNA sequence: TGTGCCAGCAGCTTGTCCGGGACAGATACGCAGTATTTT.

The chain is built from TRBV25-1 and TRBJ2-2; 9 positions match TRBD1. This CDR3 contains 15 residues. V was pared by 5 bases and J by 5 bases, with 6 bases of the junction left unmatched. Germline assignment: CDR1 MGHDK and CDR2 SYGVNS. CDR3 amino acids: CASSPWTGETGELFF. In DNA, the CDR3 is TGTGCCAGCAGTCCATGGACAGGGGAAACCGGGGAGCTGTTTTTT.

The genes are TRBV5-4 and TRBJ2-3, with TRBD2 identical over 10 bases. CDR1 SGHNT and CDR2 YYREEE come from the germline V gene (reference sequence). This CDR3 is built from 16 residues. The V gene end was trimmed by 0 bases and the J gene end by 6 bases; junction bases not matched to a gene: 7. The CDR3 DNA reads TGTGCCAGCAGCTTGGGAAGCGGGGGGGCGGACGATACGCAGTATTTT. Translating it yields CASSLGSGGADDTQYF.

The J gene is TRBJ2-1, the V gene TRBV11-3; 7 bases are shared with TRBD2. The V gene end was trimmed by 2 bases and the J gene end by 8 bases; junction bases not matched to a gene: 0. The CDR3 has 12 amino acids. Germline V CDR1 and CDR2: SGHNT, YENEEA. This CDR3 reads CASSLSGDEQFF. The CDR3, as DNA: TGTGCCAGCAGCTTAAGCGGGGATGAGCAGTTCTTC.

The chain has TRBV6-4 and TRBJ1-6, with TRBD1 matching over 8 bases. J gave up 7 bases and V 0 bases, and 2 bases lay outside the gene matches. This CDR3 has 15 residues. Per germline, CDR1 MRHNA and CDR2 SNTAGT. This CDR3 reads CASSDSSGGNSPLHF. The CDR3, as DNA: TGTGCCAGCAGTGACTCCTCAGGGGGCAATTCACCCCTCCACTTT.

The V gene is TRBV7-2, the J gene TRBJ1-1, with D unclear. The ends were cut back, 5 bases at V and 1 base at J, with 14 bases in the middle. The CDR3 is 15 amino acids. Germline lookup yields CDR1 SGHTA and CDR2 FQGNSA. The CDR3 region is CASSQSPGGNTEAFF. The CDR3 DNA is TGTGCCAGCAGCCAAAGTCCAGGAGGGAACACTGAAGCTTTCTTT.

As DNA, the CDR3 is TGCGCCAGCAGGCATGACCTCCGCTTGCCCAATGGCTACACCTTC. This codes for CASRHDLRLPNGYTF. The chain combines TRBV5-1 with TRBJ1-2, with D uncertain. Trimming shortened V by 5 bases and J by 6 bases, and 20 bases separated the two germline ends. Germline lookup yields CDR1 SGHRS and CDR2 YFSETQ. CDR3 length: 15 amino acids.

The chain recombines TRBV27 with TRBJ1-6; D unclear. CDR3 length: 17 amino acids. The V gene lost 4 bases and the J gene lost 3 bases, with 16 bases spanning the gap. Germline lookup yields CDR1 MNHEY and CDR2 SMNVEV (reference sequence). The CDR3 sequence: CASSSTSGRDYNSPLHF. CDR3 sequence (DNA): TGTGCCAGCAGTTCGACCTCGGGGAGAGACTATAATTCACCCCTCCACTTT.

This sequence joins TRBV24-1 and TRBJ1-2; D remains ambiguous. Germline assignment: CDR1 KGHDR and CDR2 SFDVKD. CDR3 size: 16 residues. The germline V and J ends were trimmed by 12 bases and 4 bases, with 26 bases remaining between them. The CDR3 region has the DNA TGTGCCCCACCGCCAACGACCAGGTCCCAAAGCTATGGCTACACCTTC. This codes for CAPPPTTRSQSYGYTF.

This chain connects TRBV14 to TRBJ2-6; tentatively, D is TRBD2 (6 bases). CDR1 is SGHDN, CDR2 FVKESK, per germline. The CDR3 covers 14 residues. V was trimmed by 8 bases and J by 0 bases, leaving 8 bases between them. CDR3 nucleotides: TGTGCCAGCTCCGGGAGCTCTGGGGCCAACGTCCTGACTTTC. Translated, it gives CASSGSSGANVLTF.

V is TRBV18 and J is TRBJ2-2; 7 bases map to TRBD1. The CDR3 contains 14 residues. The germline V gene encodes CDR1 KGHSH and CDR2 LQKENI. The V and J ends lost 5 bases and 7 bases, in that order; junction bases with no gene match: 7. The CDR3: CASSTDRTGGELFF. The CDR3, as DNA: TGTGCCAGCTCAACGGACAGGACGGGCGGGGAGCTGTTTTTT.

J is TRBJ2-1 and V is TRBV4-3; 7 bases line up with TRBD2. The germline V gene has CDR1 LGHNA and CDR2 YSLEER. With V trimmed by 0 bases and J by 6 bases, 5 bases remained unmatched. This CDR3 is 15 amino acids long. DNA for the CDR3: TGCGCCAGCAGCCAAGAGGGAGGACTAGTCAATGAGCAGTTCTTC. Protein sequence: CASSQEGGLVNEQFF.

The chain's CDR3 is CASSYFTLKSSAFF. The CDR3 coding sequence is TGTGCCAGCAGTTACTTCACGCTCAAGTCGTCGGCTTTCTTT. The rearrangement links TRBV6-2 or TRBV6-3 to TRBJ1-1; D call uncertain. The V end lost 1 base, the J end lost 11 bases, and 17 bases lay between the germline ends. Germline V lookup: CDR1 MNHEY, CDR2 SVGEGT. This CDR3 has 14 amino acids.

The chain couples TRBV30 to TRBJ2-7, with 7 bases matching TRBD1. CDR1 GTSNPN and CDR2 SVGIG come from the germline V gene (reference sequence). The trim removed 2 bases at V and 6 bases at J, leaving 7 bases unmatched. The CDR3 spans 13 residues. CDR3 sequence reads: CAWSYKTGSEQYF. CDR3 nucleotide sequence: TGTGCCTGGAGTTATAAGACAGGGTCCGAGCAGTACTTC.

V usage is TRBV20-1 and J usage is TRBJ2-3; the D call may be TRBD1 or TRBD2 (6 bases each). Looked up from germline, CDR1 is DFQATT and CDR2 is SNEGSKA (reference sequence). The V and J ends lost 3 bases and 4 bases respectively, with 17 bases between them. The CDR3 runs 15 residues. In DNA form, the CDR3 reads TGCAGTGCTAGTACAGGGTGGGGAGGTCCAGATACGCAGTATTTT. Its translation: CSASTGWGGPDTQYF.

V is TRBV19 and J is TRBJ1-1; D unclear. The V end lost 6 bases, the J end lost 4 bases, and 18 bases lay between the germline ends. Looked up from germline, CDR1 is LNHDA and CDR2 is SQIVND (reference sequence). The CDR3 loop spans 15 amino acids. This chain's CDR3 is CASSASSPGGTEAFF. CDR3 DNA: TGTGCCAGTAGCGCCTCCTCCCCGGGAGGCACTGAAGCTTTCTTT.

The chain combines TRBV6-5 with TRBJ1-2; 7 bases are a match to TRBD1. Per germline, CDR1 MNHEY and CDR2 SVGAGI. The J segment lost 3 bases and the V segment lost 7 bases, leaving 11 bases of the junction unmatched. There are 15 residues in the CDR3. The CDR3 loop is CASTPRDSLHYGYTF. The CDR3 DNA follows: TGTGCCAGCACCCCCCGGGACAGCCTTCACTATGGCTACACCTTC.

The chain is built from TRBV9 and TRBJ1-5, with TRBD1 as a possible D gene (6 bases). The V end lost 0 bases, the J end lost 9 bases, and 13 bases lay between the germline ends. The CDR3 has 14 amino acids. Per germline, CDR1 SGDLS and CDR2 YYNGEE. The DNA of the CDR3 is TGTGCCAGCAGCGTAGATCAGGGGATGTGGCCCCAGCATTTT. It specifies CASSVDQGMWPQHF.